Each of the 29 T cell receptor beta chains below was sequenced from the same sample in a study of blood T cell repertoires in COVID-19. Here immunoSEQ multiplex PCR was the method, and the copy in TCRdb shows in-frame clones only, minus some. This repertoire shows around 250,000 clones, about nine tenths found once; its top ten account for about 2.2%. The sample comprised peripheral blood. All receptors derive from a man aged 25-45 years who had recovered from COVID-19.

This clone was seen a few times. This chain links TRBV19 with TRBJ1-1; TRBD1 matches at 10 bases. Germline V CDR1 and CDR2: LNHDA, SQIVND (reference sequence). The junction had 15 bases not matched to a gene; V was cut back by 3 bases and J by 5 bases. The CDR3 totals 18 residues. This chain's CDR3 is CASSIRRDRGRKGTEAFF. As DNA, the CDR3 is TGTGCCAGTAGTATTCGGCGGGACAGGGGCCGTAAGGGGACTGAAGCTTTCTTT.

V and J are TRBV6-5 and TRBJ1-2, with a weak D call TRBD1 (5 bases). The CDR3 contains 13 residues. Germline assignment: CDR1 MNHEY and CDR2 SVGAGI. The V gene lost 2 bases and the J gene lost 14 bases, with 18 bases spanning the gap. CDR3: CASSYAPGGMRTF. CDR3 DNA: TGTGCCAGCAGTTACGCACCGGGGGGGATGCGGACCTTC.

The rearrangement joins TRBV24-1 to TRBJ2-1, with 9 nucleotides matching TRBD1. This CDR3 is built from 16 residues. Germline V gene lookup returns CDR1 KGHDR and CDR2 SFDVKD. The J segment lost 4 bases and the V segment lost 2 bases, leaving 5 bases of the junction unmatched. The CDR3 reads CATSDSGTGKYNEQFF. The CDR3 DNA is TGTGCCACCAGTGATTCCGGGACAGGGAAATACAATGAGCAGTTCTTC.

The V gene is TRBV7-2, the J gene TRBJ1-2, with 7 bases aligning to TRBD1. V shed 1 base, J shed 3 bases, and the junction held 2 bases outside the gene matches. This CDR3 is 14 amino acids long. Germline V gives CDR1 SGHTA, CDR2 FQGNSA. The CDR3 DNA follows: TGTGCCAGCAGCTTAGTCGGGACAGACTATGGCTACACCTTC. It codes for CASSLVGTDYGYTF. Full variable domain (outside the CDR3, taken from reference TRBV7-2 and TRBJ1-2): GAGVSQSPSNKVTEKGKDVELRCDPISGHTALYWYRQSLGQGLEFLIYFQGNSAPDKSGLPSDRFSAERTGGSVSTLTIQRTQQEDSAVYLCASSLVGTDYGYTFGSGTRLTVV.

The V call is TRBV4-1, the J call TRBJ2-7; 11 bases map to TRBD1. The CDR3 consists of 15 residues. CDR1 and CDR2 from the germline V gene are MGHRA and YSYEKL. V was pared by 5 bases and J by 2 bases, with 5 bases of the junction left unmatched. In nucleotides, the CDR3 is TGCGCCAGCAGCTCTCCGGGACAGGGGGCCTACGAGCAGTACTTC. The encoded protein is CASSSPGQGAYEQYF.

The V and J genes are TRBV3-1 (or the pseudogene TRBV3-2) and TRBJ2-5; 10 bases are a match to TRBD2. CDR1 is LGHDT, CDR2 YNNKEL, per germline (reference sequence). The CDR3 is 13 residues long. V trimming: 10 bases; J trimming: 3 bases; junction bases outside the gene matches: 5. The CDR3 nucleotides are TGTGCCACGGGACTAGCGAGGGAAGAGACCCAGTACTTC. Residues: CATGLAREETQYF.

The chain recombines TRBV19 with TRBJ2-2, with D possibly being TRBD1 (5 bases). Germline values: CDR1 LNHDA, CDR2 SQIVND (reference sequence). Trimming shortened V by 8 bases and J by 1 base, and 8 bases separated the two germline ends. The length of the CDR3 is 13 residues. CDR3 protein: CASQGWNTGELFF. The DNA of the CDR3 is TGTGCCAGTCAGGGATGGAACACCGGGGAGCTGTTTTTT.

The chain combines TRBV7-8 with TRBJ1-2; the D gene is possibly TRBD1 (5 bases). Deletions cut 2 bases from V and 6 bases from J, with 19 bases between. Germline CDR1 and CDR2: SGHVS and FQNEAQ. The CDR3 has 16 residues. As DNA, the CDR3 is TGTGCCAGCAGCTTACGGTCACGACGGGGGGGAGATGGCTACACCTTC. It is translated as CASSLRSRRGGDGYTF. Combining the CDR3 with reference TRBV7-8 and TRBJ1-2 gives the whole variable domain GAGVSQSPRYKVAKRGQDVALRCDPISGHVSLFWYQQALGQGPEFLTYFQNEAQLDKSGLPSDRFFAERPEGSVSTLKIQRTQQEDSAVYLCASSLRSRRGGDGYTFGSGTRLTVV.

V and J are TRBV7-9 and TRBJ2-7; 7 bases are shared with TRBD1. Germline CDR1 SEHNR, CDR2 FQNEAQ (reference sequence). This CDR3 has 14 residues. Unmatched junction bases numbered 14, after V lost 10 bases and J lost 5 bases. The CDR3 sequence: CATFPGTAYDEQYF. The CDR3, as DNA: TGTGCCACCTTCCCCGGGACAGCGTACGACGAGCAGTACTTC.

The chain is built from TRBV7-2 and TRBJ2-3, with TRBD1 identical over 8 bases. V shed 5 bases, J shed 2 bases, and the junction held 12 bases outside the gene matches. In germline, CDR1 is SGHTA, CDR2 FQGNSA. The CDR3 length is 17 residues. The CDR3: CASSPHSGTGYTDTQYF. CDR3 DNA sequence: TGTGCCAGCAGCCCGCACTCCGGGACAGGATACACAGATACGCAGTATTTT. The full variable domain, rest sourced from reference TRBV7-2 and TRBJ2-3, is GAGVSQSPSNKVTEKGKDVELRCDPISGHTALYWYRQSLGQGLEFLIYFQGNSAPDKSGLPSDRFSAERTGGSVSTLTIQRTQQEDSAVYLCASSPHSGTGYTDTQYFGPGTRLTVL.

The chain carries TRBV7-9 and TRBJ2-5; 8 nucleotides match TRBD1. The CDR3 spans 14 residues. Trimming removed 7 bases from V and 2 bases from J; junction bases left unmatched: 6. From germline, CDR1 is SEHNR and CDR2 FQNEAQ (reference sequence). CDR3 in amino acids: CASKQGGTQETQYF. The CDR3 region has the DNA TGTGCCAGCAAACAGGGGGGTACTCAAGAGACCCAGTACTTC.

The chain carries TRBV5-5 and TRBJ1-3; no definite D call. V dropped 6 bases and J dropped 1 base, with 8 bases sitting between them. Germline V lookup: CDR1 SGHKS, CDR2 YYEKEE (reference sequence). This CDR3 contains 13 residues. The DNA of the CDR3 is TGTGCCAGCAACCCTCAGTCTGGAAACACCATATATTTT. Translating gives CASNPQSGNTIYF.

This clone has more than one count but fewer than ten. The rearrangement joins TRBV5-4 to TRBJ1-4; 10 positions match TRBD1. Germline CDR1 is SGHNT and CDR2 is YYREEE (reference sequence). V lost 6 bases to trimming and J lost 10 bases; unmatched junction nucleotides: 6. The CDR3 sequence is 13 residues long. CDR3 protein: CASTGQGGGKLFF. The CDR3 nucleotides read TGTGCCAGCACTGGACAGGGGGGAGGAAAACTGTTTTTT.

This rearrangement joins TRBV2 to TRBJ2-1; a weak D match, TRBD2 (5 bases). The V gene's germline CDR1 is SNHLY and CDR2 FYNNEI. V gave up 11 bases and J gave up 5 bases, with 16 bases separating them. The length of the CDR3 is 13 residues. In DNA, the CDR3 is TGTGCCTCGGAGGAACGGGTTAACAATGAGCAGTTCTTC. Translating gives CASEERVNNEQFF.

The V gene is TRBV5-1, the J gene TRBJ2-7; weak D call: TRBD1 (5 bases). Deletions cut 0 bases from V and 0 bases from J, with 10 bases between. The germline V gene encodes CDR1 SGHRS and CDR2 YFSETQ. The length of the CDR3 is 15 residues. Here the CDR3 reads CASSLARGSSYEQYF. CDR3 DNA sequence: TGCGCCAGCAGCTTGGCTAGGGGAAGCTCCTACGAGCAGTACTTC. The variable domain in full, with the rest retrieved from reference TRBV5-1 and TRBJ2-7, is KAGVTQTPRYLIKTRGQQVTLSCSPISGHRSVSWYQQTPGQGLQFLFEYFSETQRNKGNFPGRFSGRQFSNSRSEMNVSTLELGDSALYLCASSLARGSSYEQYFGPGTRLTVT.

The gene calls are TRBV5-6 and TRBJ1-1; the match to TRBD1 covers 8 bases. The CDR3 extends over 14 amino acids. Trimming at V came to 1 base and at J to 3 bases, leaving 2 bases not matched to a gene. Looked up from germline, CDR1 is SGHDT and CDR2 is YYEEEE. The CDR3 coding sequence is TGTGCCAGCAGCTTGCGACAGGGGTACACTGAAGCTTTCTTT. This gives the protein CASSLRQGYTEAFF. The complete variable domain, with remaining parts taken from reference TRBV5-6 and TRBJ1-1, reads DAGVTQSPTHLIKTRGQQVTLRCSPKSGHDTVSWYQQALGQGPQFIFQYYEEEERQRGNFPDRFSGHQFPNYSSELNVNALLLGDSALYLCASSLRQGYTEAFFGQGTRLTVV.

The CDR3 protein is CAGQKNTEAFF. CDR3 nucleotides: TGTGCCGGACAGAAGAACACTGAAGCTTTCTTT. This chain uses TRBV6-5 with TRBJ1-1, with D possibly being TRBD1 (6 bases). Trimming took off 11 bases at V and 1 base at J, with 8 bases between the two ends. CDR1 is MNHEY and CDR2 is SVGAGI in the germline V gene. The CDR3 has 11 residues.

The V gene is TRBV19, the J gene TRBJ1-1, with a weak D call TRBD1 (6 bases). V was shortened by 4 bases and J by 5 bases, with 14 bases between the two germline ends. The germline gives CDR1 LNHDA, CDR2 SQIVND (reference sequence). The CDR3 covers 14 residues. CDR3 bases: TGTGCCAGTAGTACTCAGGGGTTTCCTACTGAAGCTTTCTTT. Encoded protein: CASSTQGFPTEAFF.

The V and J genes are TRBV7-9 and TRBJ2-7, with 8 bases fitting TRBD1. V gave up 5 bases and J gave up 2 bases; unmatched junction bases: 11. The germline V gene has CDR1 SEHNR and CDR2 FQNEAQ (reference sequence). This CDR3 is built from 16 residues. The CDR3 DNA follows: TGTGCCAGCAGCCCTAGACAGGGGAAGGTAACCTACGAGCAGTACTTC. This sequence encodes CASSPRQGKVTYEQYF.

The rearrangement joins TRBV4-1 to TRBJ2-2, with 8 bases fitting TRBD2. Per the germline V gene, CDR1 is MGHRA and CDR2 is YSYEKL. The J segment lost 4 bases and the V segment lost 4 bases, leaving 8 bases of the junction unmatched. CDR3 length equals 16 residues. The CDR3 sequence: CASSPAAGAITGELFF. In nucleotides, the CDR3 is TGCGCCAGCAGCCCTGCAGCGGGGGCCATCACCGGGGAGCTGTTTTTT.

The chain carries TRBV19 and TRBJ1-4, with D maybe TRBD1 (6 bases). Germline lookup yields CDR1 LNHDA and CDR2 SQIVND (reference sequence). V was shortened by 7 bases and J by 10 bases, with 22 bases between the two germline ends. The CDR3 has 15 amino acids. The CDR3: CASTYFVGGVGKLFF. CDR3 nucleotides: TGTGCCAGTACCTACTTCGTAGGGGGGGTAGGAAAACTGTTTTTT.

The chain couples TRBV9 to TRBJ1-1, with a weak D call TRBD1 (6 bases). This CDR3 region has 13 residues. V lost 0 bases and J lost 3, with 6 bases in between. CDR1 is SGDLS and CDR2 is YYNGEE in the germline V gene. CDR3 protein: CASSVAGDTEAFF. The CDR3 bases are TGTGCCAGCAGCGTAGCAGGGGACACTGAAGCTTTCTTT.

This chain connects TRBV12-5 to TRBJ1-2; perhaps TRBD1 as D (5 bases). Looked up from germline, CDR1 is LGHNT and CDR2 is FRNRAP. The CDR3 runs 15 residues. Trimming removed 5 bases at V and 2 bases at J, with 15 bases between. The CDR3 loop reads CASGGPHRTNYGYTF. Written as DNA, the CDR3 is TGTGCTAGTGGTGGCCCTCACAGGACCAACTATGGCTACACCTTC.

The gene calls are TRBV25-1 and TRBJ2-3, with 7 nucleotides matching TRBD2. Germline V gene sequence: CDR1 MGHDK, CDR2 SYGVNS. The junction had 5 bases not matched to a gene; V was cut back by 8 bases and J by 3 bases. The CDR3 contains 13 residues. DNA for the CDR3: TGTGCCAGCCAGCGGGGTTGGACAGATACGCAGTATTTT. Its translation: CASQRGWTDTQYF.

The chain joins TRBV4-2 to TRBJ2-3; 8 positions agree with TRBD2. V lost 4 bases and J lost 1; bases outside the gene matches: 4. The CDR3 runs to 15 residues. The germline gives CDR1 LGHNA, CDR2 YNFKEQ. Here the CDR3 DNA reads TGTGCCAGCAGCCCCTTGCGGGGGGGCACAGATACGCAGTATTTT. The encoded protein is CASSPLRGGTDTQYF.

The chain couples TRBV7-2 to TRBJ2-5; D may be TRBD1 (5 bases). Germline CDR1 is SGHTA and CDR2 is FQGNSA. Between the trimmed V and J ends, which lost 5 bases and 1 base, there was a span of 8 bases. The CDR3 has 13 amino acids. Here the CDR3 reads CASSGALQETQYF. CDR3 nucleotide sequence: TGTGCCAGCAGCGGGGCCCTCCAAGAGACCCAGTACTTC.

This clone was seen only once. The chain couples TRBV18 to TRBJ2-7, with D unclear. V lost 6 bases and J 0 bases, leaving 9 bases between the germline ends. The germline V gene encodes CDR1 KGHSH and CDR2 LQKENI. This CDR3 is built from 13 residues. The CDR3 loop is CASSQDTSYEQYF. CDR3 nucleotide sequence: TGTGCCAGCTCTCAAGACACCTCCTACGAGCAGTACTTC.

The chain carries TRBV10-1 and TRBJ2-5; tentatively, D is TRBD2 (6 bases). The CDR3 runs to 13 residues. The V end was cut by 3 bases, the J end by 7 bases, with 12 bases between. Looked up from germline, CDR1 is WNHNN and CDR2 is SYGVQD (reference sequence). CDR3 nucleotide sequence: TGCGCCAGCAGTGACTATCCCGGGGGGACCCAGTACTTC. It specifies CASSDYPGGTQYF.

This sequence joins TRBV18 and TRBJ2-5, with 7 bases that match TRBD1. Trimming at V came to 5 bases and at J to 4 bases, leaving 7 bases not matched to a gene. The germline V gene encodes CDR1 KGHSH and CDR2 LQKENI. The CDR3 runs 14 residues. The CDR3 DNA reads TGTGCCAGCTCAGCCTCGACAGGGTCAGAGACCCAGTACTTC. It codes for CASSASTGSETQYF.